The table lists the clone carrying this T cell receptor (beta chain) with many counts. These data are taken from a study of spatial heterogeneity in lung cancer. Background on the study: Within raw reads, each unique TCR and UMI combination appeared on average more than ten times.

The time point here: sample taken at primary tumor resection. Sequencing covered unsorted whole RNA taken from tumor, nontumor lung or frozen PBMC. One entry per CDR3 protein results from TCRdb running MiXCR on the 5' RACE reads. Here the sample spans 4,000 to 4,500 distinct CDR3 sequences, about 9.8% being singletons. This TCR was recovered from a male donor with early-stage non-small cell lung cancer. The source material was PBMCs, sampled at surgery.

The CDR3, as DNA: TGTGCCAGCTCACCGGACATCGTGGCGGAAAAACTGTTTTTT. Its translation: CASSPDIVAEKLFF. The chain combines TRBV18 with TRBJ1-4; D perhaps matches TRBD1 (5 bases). The germline V and J ends were trimmed by 3 bases and 8 bases, with 13 bases remaining between them. Per the germline V gene, CDR1 is KGHSH and CDR2 is LQKENI. The CDR3 loop spans 14 amino acids.